The T cell receptor beta chain under discussion was sequenced for a study of cytomegalovirus exposure and HLA in healthy donors. Looking at the study overall: Around 200 million T cells yielded some 100 million unique TCR beta sequences, as an earlier analysis found.

The count of this clone is one. Its specificity is not known. Primers for the PCR totalled 60 Vbeta and 13 Jbeta. Original data processing: Counted up in a later analysis, unique TCR beta chains came to about 80 million, with around 11 million shared. The table came from immunoSEQ multiplex PCR; TCRdb's copy has only in-frame clones and leaves some out. V, J and clone size are taken as reported in that table, and D and trimming were inferred from the DNA itself. The sample yields 160,000 or so clones, under 90% seen once. CDR3 size: 12 residues. Trimming pared 3 bases from V and 8 bases from J, leaving 10 bases between. Looked up from germline, CDR1 is MNHEY and CDR2 is SMNVEV (reference sequence). Study outcomes and limitations: In a later analysis, a genetic analysis reported fewer productive-TCR N-insertions in an Asian-associated ancestry cluster than the cohort average. Analysis was carried out at a later point, and it linked a missense DCLRE1C variant to TCR beta V- and J-gene trimming.

The sample comprised PBMCs. This clonotype originated in a man in his thirties or forties in good health and CMV-seronegative. This chain uses TRBV27 with TRBJ1-1, with D possibly matching TRBD1 (5 bases). The CDR3 protein is CASSFKGREAFF. CDR3 nucleotide sequence: TGTGCCAGCAGTTTTAAGGGGCGGGAAGCTTTCTTT.